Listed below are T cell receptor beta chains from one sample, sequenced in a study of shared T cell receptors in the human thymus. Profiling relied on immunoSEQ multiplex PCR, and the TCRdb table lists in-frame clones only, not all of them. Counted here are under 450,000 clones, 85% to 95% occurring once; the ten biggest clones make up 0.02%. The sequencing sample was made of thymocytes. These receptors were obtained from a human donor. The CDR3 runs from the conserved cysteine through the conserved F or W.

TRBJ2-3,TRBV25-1,CASSVLWADPTDTQYF
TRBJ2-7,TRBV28,CASSYLRQGIAGPRGEQYF
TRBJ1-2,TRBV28,CASSLWGDVSGDSF
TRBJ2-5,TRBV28,CATPCRRIVGETQYF
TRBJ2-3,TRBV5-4,CASSLGQTGAADTQYF
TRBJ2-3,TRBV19,CATTPPGTDTRTDTQYF
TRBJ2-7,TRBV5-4,CASSFHGQGLSYEQYF
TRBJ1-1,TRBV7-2,CASSPKSRDTEAFF
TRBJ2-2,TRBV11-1,CASRLAGIDTGELFF
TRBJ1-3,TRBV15,CATSRDRGAGGNTIYF
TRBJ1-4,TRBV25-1,CASSLEATNEKLFF
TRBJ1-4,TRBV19,CASSNSLENEKLFF
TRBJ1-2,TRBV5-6,CASSLAFGQANYGYTF
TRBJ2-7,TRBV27,CASSSGSSYEQYF
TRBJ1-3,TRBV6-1,CASSERPTNTIYF
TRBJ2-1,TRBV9,CAGRGRYNEQFF